The 27 T cell receptor beta chains in this list originate from one sample, sequenced in a study of monozygotic twins with inflammatory bowel disease. TCRdb derives one entry per CDR3 protein from the 5' RACE reads, leaving out DNA. Recorded here are 400,000 to 500,000 distinct CDR3 sequences; the top ten clones represent 2% to 3%. The sample consisted of blood. The receptors were gathered from a human donor with ulcerative colitis or Crohn's disease, or a healthy co-twin of an affected twin (not recorded which).

J is TRBJ1-1 and V is TRBV4-2. Germline V gives CDR1 LGHNA, CDR2 YNFKEQ. The CDR3 runs to 13 residues. The CDR3 protein is CASSQERQAEAFF.

This chain links TRBV7-2 with TRBJ2-7; checking the TCRdb D call of TRBD1 is not possible without DNA. Germline V gives CDR1 SGHTA, CDR2 FQGNSA. This CDR3 contains 15 residues. Here the CDR3 reads CASSLSAQGGSEQYF.

The chain carries TRBV12-3 or TRBV12-4 and TRBJ2-2; without DNA, the TCRdb call of TRBD1 cannot be checked. There are 17 residues in the CDR3. CDR3 amino acids: CASSLGTGGRSTGELFF.

The gene calls are TRBV15 and TRBJ2-7; TCRdb's D gene call, TRBD2, goes unchecked for lack of DNA. Germline CDR1 and CDR2: LNHNV and YYDKDF (reference sequence). This CDR3 contains 17 residues. The CDR3 reads CATSRDLAGVKKYEQYF.

This rearrangement joins TRBV18 to TRBJ2-7; the D call from TCRdb, TRBD1, cannot be confirmed without DNA. Germline V gives CDR1 KGHSH, CDR2 LQKENI. The CDR3 length is 14 residues. The CDR3 loop is CASSPARANYEQYF. The variable domain in full, completed from reference TRBV18 and TRBJ2-7, reads NAGVMQNPRHLVRRRGQEARLRCSPMKGHSHVYWYRQLPEEGLKFMVYLQKENIIDESGMPKERFSAEFPKEGPSILRIQQVVRGDSAAYFCASSPARANYEQYFGPGTRLTVT.

The rearrangement joins TRBV14 to TRBJ1-6. Per the germline V gene, CDR1 is SGHDN and CDR2 is FVKESK. The CDR3 is 16 amino acids. The CDR3 sequence: CASSQGQGRYNSPLHF.

The chain recombines TRBV30 with TRBJ1-1; lacking DNA, the TRBD1 call made by TCRdb goes unchecked. The CDR3 runs 13 residues. Looked up from germline, CDR1 is GTSNPN and CDR2 is SVGIG (reference sequence). CDR3 amino acids: CAWSVKGSRGAFF.

CDR3: CASSQDRGAGTEAFF. This rearrangement joins TRBV4-3 to TRBJ1-1; TCRdb gives TRBD1 as the D gene, but with no DNA this cannot be confirmed. The V gene's germline CDR1 is LGHNA and CDR2 YSLEER. The CDR3 spans 15 residues.

J is TRBJ2-1 and V is TRBV25-1; the TCRdb call, TRBD1, lacks DNA for checking. CDR1 MGHDK and CDR2 SYGVNS come from the germline V gene. The CDR3 length is 13 residues. This chain's CDR3 is CASIGDRYNEQFF.

V usage is TRBV6-2 or TRBV6-3 and J usage is TRBJ2-7; TCRdb's D gene call, TRBD2, goes unchecked for lack of DNA. The CDR3 runs to 16 residues. Germline V CDR1 and CDR2: MNHEY, SVGEGT. Here the CDR3 reads CASSPPPPSGRREQYF.

J is TRBJ2-7 and V is TRBV5-1. CDR1 is SGHRS, CDR2 YFSETQ, per germline. CDR3 size: 14 residues. The CDR3 loop reads CASSLVVDGYEQYF.

The genes are TRBV20-1 and TRBJ1-5; TCRdb's D call of TRBD1 is untestable without DNA. The CDR3 consists of 19 residues. Per the germline V gene, CDR1 is DFQATT and CDR2 is SNEGSKA (reference sequence). CDR3 protein: CSAISPWDGNFLSNQPQHF.

The rearrangement uses TRBV20-1 and TRBJ2-4; the TRBD2 assignment by TCRdb is unverifiable without DNA. In germline, CDR1 is DFQATT, CDR2 SNEGSKA (reference sequence). CDR3 length equals 16 residues. CDR3 region: CSAYSGVTLAKNIQYF.

The rearrangement uses TRBV30 and TRBJ1-2. The V gene's germline CDR1 is GTSNPN and CDR2 SVGIG (reference sequence). CDR3 length equals 15 residues. The CDR3 loop is CAWSVLSGQDYGYTF.

The rearrangement uses TRBV5-1 and TRBJ2-3. Germline CDR1 and CDR2: SGHRS and YFSETQ. The CDR3 has 16 amino acids. This CDR3 is CASSPTTVSNTDTQYF.

The chain has TRBV5-5 and TRBJ2-7; TCRdb picks TRBD1, but there is no DNA to check that call. The CDR3 length is 16 residues. Germline V lookup: CDR1 SGHKS, CDR2 YYEKEE (reference sequence). The CDR3 reads CASSLWTGVRAYEQYF.

The CDR3: CASSTGRGHYEQYF. This chain links TRBV12-3 or TRBV12-4 with TRBJ2-7; absent DNA, TCRdb's TRBD1 call cannot be checked. The CDR3 has 14 amino acids.

The V gene is TRBV5-6, the J gene TRBJ2-7; TCRdb's D gene call, TRBD1, goes unchecked for lack of DNA. The CDR3 extends over 14 amino acids. CDR1 SGHDT and CDR2 YYEEEE come from the germline V gene. CDR3 in amino acids: CASKPGTYSYEQYF.

The chain is built from TRBV5-1 and TRBJ2-1; TCRdb returns TRBD2, unconfirmable since there is no DNA. CDR1 and CDR2 from the germline V gene are SGHRS and YFSETQ. This CDR3 spans 20 amino acids. CDR3 region: CASSFKVPGLATSSYNEQFF.

The chain employs TRBV14 and TRBJ1-1. The CDR3 extends over 15 amino acids. Looked up from germline, CDR1 is SGHDN and CDR2 is FVKESK. CDR3 residues: CASSQVIGPNTEAFF. The full variable domain, completed using reference TRBV14 and TRBJ1-1, is EAGVTQFPSHSVIEKGQTVTLRCDPISGHDNLYWYRRVMGKEIKFLLHFVKESKQDESGMPNNRFLAERTGGTYSTLKVQPAELEDSGVYFCASSQVIGPNTEAFFGQGTRLTVV.

The CDR3 protein is CASSVPGDRGQTDTQYF. V gene TRBV6-1 combines with J gene TRBJ2-3; TCRdb gives TRBD1 as the D gene, but with no DNA this cannot be confirmed. The CDR3 sequence is 17 residues long. Germline V gene data show CDR1 as MNHNS and CDR2 as SASEGT.

The genes are TRBV7-9 and TRBJ2-2; TCRdb names TRBD1, which stays unverified in the absence of DNA. Germline CDR1 and CDR2: SEHNR and FQNEAQ (reference sequence). The CDR3 spans 15 residues. The CDR3 reads CASSVGTTFTGELFF.

The V and J genes are TRBV14 and TRBJ2-1; checking the TCRdb D call of TRBD1 is not possible without DNA. The CDR3 consists of 15 residues. CDR1 and CDR2 from the germline V gene are SGHDN and FVKESK. The CDR3 loop is CASSQGGTTYNEQFF.

The CDR3 spells CASSFAPGGYEQFF. The chain has TRBV5-1 and TRBJ2-1; TCRdb calls TRBD1, which cannot be checked without DNA. Looked up from germline, CDR1 is SGHRS and CDR2 is YFSETQ. CDR3 length: 14 amino acids.

V is TRBV5-4 and J is TRBJ2-2. Germline V gives CDR1 SGHNT, CDR2 YYREEE (reference sequence). CDR3 size: 15 residues. The CDR3 loop reads CASSLVFQDTGELFF.

This chain uses TRBV10-3 with TRBJ1-2. CDR1 and CDR2 from the germline V gene are ENHRY and SYGVKD. The CDR3 sequence is 12 residues long. CDR3 amino acids: CATSLGKTGYTF.

This sequence joins TRBV12-3 or TRBV12-4 and TRBJ2-7; TCRdb reports TRBD1, a call that lacks DNA to check it against. The CDR3 is 15 residues long. CDR3 loop: CASSLTDLLTYEQYF.